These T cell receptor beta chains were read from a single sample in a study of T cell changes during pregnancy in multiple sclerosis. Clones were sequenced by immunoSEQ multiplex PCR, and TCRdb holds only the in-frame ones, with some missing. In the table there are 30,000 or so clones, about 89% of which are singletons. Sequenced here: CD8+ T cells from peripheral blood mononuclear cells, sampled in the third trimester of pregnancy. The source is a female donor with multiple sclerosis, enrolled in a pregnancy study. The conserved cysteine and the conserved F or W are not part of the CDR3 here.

ASSYRQVRNQPQH | TRBJ1-5 | TRBV6-6
ASSLVPPGSSGNTIY | TRBJ1-3 | TRBV7-6
ATSRDRGGGTEAF | TRBJ1-1 | TRBV15
ASSPNTGELF | TRBJ2-2 | TRBV7-9
ASSPWDRENYGYT | TRBJ1-2 | TRBV9
ASSPRDSHSGANVLT | TRBJ2-6 | TRBV7-7
ASSVGAGGSAGELF | TRBJ2-2 | TRBV9
ASSTSGRCGNEQF | TRBJ2-1 | TRBV19
ASSSIDRRVTYEQY | TRBJ2-7 | TRBV7-9
ASSEGLREKLF | TRBJ1-4 | TRBV6-1
ASSPRGSGTNYNEQF | TRBJ2-1 | TRBV5-1
ASSLRGLKRSSYNSPLH | TRBJ1-6 | TRBV5-7
ASSYQTAGNTIY | TRBJ1-3 | TRBV28
ASSPRTGTNYGYT | TRBJ1-2 | TRBV4-1
ASAKGLALSNEQF | TRBJ2-1 | TRBV12-5
ASSLDSGRIRELF | TRBJ2-2 | TRBV5-1
ASRETSGVKETQY | TRBJ2-5 | TRBV19
ASSPGGGLDNEQF | TRBJ2-1 | TRBV28
ASTPSVGGANVLT | TRBJ2-6 | TRBV28
ASSIKGDYGYT | TRBJ1-2 | TRBV19
ASGLQGSSYEQY | TRBJ2-7 | TRBV28
ASSLVYGGGTGELF | TRBJ2-2 | TRBV5-1
ASGRRELGEQY | TRBJ2-7 | TRBV5-4
ASSLDIGRGKCEQY | TRBJ2-7 | TRBV7-3
ASSIQGKSGNTIY | TRBJ1-3 | TRBV2
ASSQTDNSYEQY | TRBJ2-7 | TRBV4-2
ASSAGGNEQF | TRBJ2-1 | TRBV9
ASSHTRAPSYEQF | TRBJ2-1 | TRBV6-5
ASNPSGGAYEQY | TRBJ2-7 | TRBV5-4
ASSATTGAGNTIY | TRBJ1-3 | TRBV5-4
ASSSPQGIGYT | TRBJ1-2 | TRBV27
ATGYDGQETQY | TRBJ2-5 | TRBV15
ASSQFERETSYNEQF | TRBJ2-1 | TRBV4-1
AISDGQGEYDETQY | TRBJ2-5 | TRBV10-3
ASSVSGTGYEQY | TRBJ2-7 | TRBV19
ASSQWTGLNTEAF | TRBJ1-1 | TRBV4-1
SAPRTGEAF | TRBJ1-1 | TRBV20-1
ASSSTGTDTQY | TRBJ2-3 | TRBV6-1
ASMDSSTDTQY | TRBJ2-3 | TRBV9
AISDRQVSMNTEAF | TRBJ1-1 | TRBV10-3
ASSQERVGQTNYGYT | TRBJ1-2 | TRBV4-2